This TCR beta chain was observed in a study of beta chain features in type 1 diabetes. Study observations and caveats: Moderate but significant shortening of TCRB CDR3s was recorded in all four CD4+ subsets from Type 1 diabetes patients.

This clone was counted between two and nine times. The target antigen is unknown. One junction end does not reproduce the germline sequence, and a read error may be involved. The V gene's germline CDR1 is SGHDN and CDR2 FVKESK. This CDR3 comprises 13 residues. Reverse transcribing all isolated RNA meant expressed TCRB transcripts were sequenced. Samples of naive, central memory and regulatory T cells yielded a mean of about 3.4 million reads. Only in-frame clones appear in the TCRdb table, and some are missing; sequencing was by immunoSEQ multiplex PCR. The sample has a few hundred thousand clones; 16% are singletons. Every participating donor gave one draw, a heparinised blood sample averaging around 100 mL. Each of the CD4+ naive, central memory, regulatory and stem cell-like memory populations was sorted via CD45RO/CCR7/CD25/CD127/CD95/CD27.

Sequencing was performed on naive CD4+ T cells from blood. This chain connects TRBV14 to TRBJ2-1; TRBD2 matches 8 bases. This receptor was identified in a man aged 25 to 45 with type 1 diabetes. This chain's CDR3 is CASSRGSGTGSIF. The CDR3 coding sequence is TGTGCCAGCAGTCGCGGTAGCGGGACCGGTTCGATCTTC.